This T cell receptor (beta chain) was profiled in a study of T cell responses to AZD1222 COVID-19 vaccine. Worth noting for this clone: Antigen specificity is unknown.

Measured with immunoSEQ multiplex PCR; TCRdb has only the in-frame clones, and not every one. Here the sample spans approximately 85,000 clones, 80% to 90% being singletons. Findings and caveats of the study: Repertoires in all cases were sampled only once the peak T cell response had passed. Across spike, vaccine-associated CD4 TCRs were found, dominant at 160-218 and 743-854. Only a handful of AZD1222 recipients, more than five in all, had baseline seropositivity. Females made up more of the donors, who were largely white British, and clonal diversity may have come out too low.

The CDR3 length is 14 residues. The germline gives CDR1 SGHRS, CDR2 YFSETQ. Trimming took 0 bases from V and 4 from J, leaving 7 bases between them. Sequencing was performed on peripheral blood, taken on day 0 of AZD1222 vaccination. The sequence came from an adult in good health. The J gene is TRBJ1-4, the V gene TRBV5-1, with D uncertain. CDR3 protein: CASSLDTSNEKLFF. DNA of the CDR3: TGCGCCAGCAGCTTGGACACAAGTAATGAAAAACTGTTTTTT.